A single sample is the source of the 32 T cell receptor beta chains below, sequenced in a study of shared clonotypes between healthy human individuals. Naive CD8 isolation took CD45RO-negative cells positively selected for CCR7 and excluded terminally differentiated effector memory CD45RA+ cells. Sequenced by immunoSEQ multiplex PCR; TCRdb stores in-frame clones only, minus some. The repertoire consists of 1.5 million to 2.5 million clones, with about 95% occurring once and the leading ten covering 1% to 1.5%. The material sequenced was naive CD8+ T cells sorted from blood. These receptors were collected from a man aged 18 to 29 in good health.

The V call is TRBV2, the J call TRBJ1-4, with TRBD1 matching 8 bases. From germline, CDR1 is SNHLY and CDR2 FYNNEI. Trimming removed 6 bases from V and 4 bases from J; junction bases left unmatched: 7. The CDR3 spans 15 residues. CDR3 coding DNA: TGTGCCAGCAGCTACGGGACAGGAGATAATGAAAAACTGTTTTTT. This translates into CASSYGTGDNEKLFF.

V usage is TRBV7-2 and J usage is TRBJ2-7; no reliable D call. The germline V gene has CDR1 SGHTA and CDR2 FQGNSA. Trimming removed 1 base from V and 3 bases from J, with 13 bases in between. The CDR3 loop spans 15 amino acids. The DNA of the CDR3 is TGTGCCAGCAGCTTAGATGGTAGTTATGGCTACGAGCAGTACTTC. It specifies CASSLDGSYGYEQYF. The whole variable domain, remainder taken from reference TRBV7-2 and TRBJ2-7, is GAGVSQSPSNKVTEKGKDVELRCDPISGHTALYWYRQSLGQGLEFLIYFQGNSAPDKSGLPSDRFSAERTGGSVSTLTIQRTQQEDSAVYLCASSLDGSYGYEQYFGPGTRLTVT.

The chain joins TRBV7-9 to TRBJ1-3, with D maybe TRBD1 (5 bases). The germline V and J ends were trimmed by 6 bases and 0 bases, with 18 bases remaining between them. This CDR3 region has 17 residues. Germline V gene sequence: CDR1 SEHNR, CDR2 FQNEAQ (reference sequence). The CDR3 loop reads CASRRPPSGPSGNTIYF. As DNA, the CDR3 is TGTGCCAGCAGGCGCCCACCATCAGGGCCCTCTGGAAACACCATATATTTT.

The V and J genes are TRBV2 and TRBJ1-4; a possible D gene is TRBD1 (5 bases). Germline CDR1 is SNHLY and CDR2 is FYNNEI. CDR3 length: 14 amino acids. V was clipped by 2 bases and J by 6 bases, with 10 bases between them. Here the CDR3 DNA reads TGTGCCAGCAGTGAAAGACAGCGAGATGAAAAACTGTTTTTT. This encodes CASSERQRDEKLFF.

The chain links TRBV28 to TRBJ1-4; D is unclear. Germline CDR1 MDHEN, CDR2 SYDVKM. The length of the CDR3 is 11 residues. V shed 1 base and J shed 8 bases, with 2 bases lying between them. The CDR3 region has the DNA TGTGCCAGCAGTTTATACGAAAAACTGTTTTTT. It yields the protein CASSLYEKLFF.

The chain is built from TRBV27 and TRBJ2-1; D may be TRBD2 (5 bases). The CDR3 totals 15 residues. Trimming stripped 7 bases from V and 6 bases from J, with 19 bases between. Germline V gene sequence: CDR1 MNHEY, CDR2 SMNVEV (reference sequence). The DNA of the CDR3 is TGTGCCAGCAATCAGGCGGCGGTGGCGGGCAATGAGCAGTTCTTC. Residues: CASNQAAVAGNEQFF.

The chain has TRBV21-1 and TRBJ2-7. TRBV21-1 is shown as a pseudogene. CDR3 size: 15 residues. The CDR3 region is CASSKGDRSSYEQYF. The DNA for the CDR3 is TGTGCCAGCAGCAAAGGGGACCGAAGCTCCTACGAGCAGTACTTC.

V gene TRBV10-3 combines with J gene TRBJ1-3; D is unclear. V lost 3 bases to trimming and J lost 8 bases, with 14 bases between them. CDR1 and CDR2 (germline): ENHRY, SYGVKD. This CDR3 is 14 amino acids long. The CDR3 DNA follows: TGTGCCATCAGTGACCAAGAGGGTAGGGACACCATATATTTT. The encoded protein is CAISDQEGRDTIYF.

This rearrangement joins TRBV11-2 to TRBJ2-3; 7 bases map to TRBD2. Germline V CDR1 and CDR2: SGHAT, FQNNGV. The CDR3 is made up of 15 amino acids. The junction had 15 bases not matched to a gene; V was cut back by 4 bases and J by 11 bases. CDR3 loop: CASSYAGTTFDGQYF. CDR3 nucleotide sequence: TGTGCCAGCAGCTACGCCGGGACTACCTTCGATGGGCAGTATTTT.

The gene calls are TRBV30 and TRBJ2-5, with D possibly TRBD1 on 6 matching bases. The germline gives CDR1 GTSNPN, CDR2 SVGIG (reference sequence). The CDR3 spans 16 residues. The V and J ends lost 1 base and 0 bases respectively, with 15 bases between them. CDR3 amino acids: CAWSGVWTEYQETQYF. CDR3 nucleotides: TGTGCCTGGAGTGGAGTTTGGACAGAGTACCAAGAGACCCAGTACTTC. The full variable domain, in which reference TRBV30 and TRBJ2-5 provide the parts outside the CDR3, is SQTIHQWPATLVQPVGSPLSLECTVEGTSNPNLYWYRQAAGRGLQLLFYSVGIGQISSEVPQNLSASRPQDRQFILSSKKLLLSDSGFYLCAWSGVWTEYQETQYFGPGTRLLVL.

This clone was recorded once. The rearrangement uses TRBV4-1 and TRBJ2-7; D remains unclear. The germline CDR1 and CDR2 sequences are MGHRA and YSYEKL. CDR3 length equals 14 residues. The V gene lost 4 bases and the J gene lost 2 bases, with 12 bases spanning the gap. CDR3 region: CASSLSGLAYEQYF. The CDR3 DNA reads TGCGCCAGCAGCCTCTCCGGCCTCGCCTACGAGCAGTACTTC.

The CDR3, as DNA: TGTGCCAGCCGACTAGCGGGGGTCAACGAGCAGTACTTC. This codes for CASRLAGVNEQYF. This chain connects TRBV11-2 to TRBJ2-7; TRBD2 agrees at 12 bases. This CDR3 spans 13 amino acids. Trimming removed 8 bases from V and 5 bases from J; junction bases left unmatched: 4. Germline V gives CDR1 SGHAT, CDR2 FQNNGV.

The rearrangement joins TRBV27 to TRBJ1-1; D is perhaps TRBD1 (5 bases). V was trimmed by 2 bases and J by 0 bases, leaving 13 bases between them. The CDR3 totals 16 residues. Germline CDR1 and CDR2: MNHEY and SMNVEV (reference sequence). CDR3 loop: CASSLEQATLNTEAFF. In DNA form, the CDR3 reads TGTGCCAGCAGTTTAGAACAGGCCACTTTGAACACTGAAGCTTTCTTT.

In nucleotides, the CDR3 is TGCGCCAGCAGCCAAGATGGACGGGAGGCCTACAATGAGCAGTTCTTC. Its translation is CASSQDGREAYNEQFF. The V call is TRBV4-3, the J call TRBJ2-1; 7 bases line up with TRBD2. Germline V gene lookup returns CDR1 LGHNA and CDR2 YSLEER. The CDR3 has 16 amino acids. V was pared by 0 bases and J by 2 bases, with 4 bases of the junction left unmatched.

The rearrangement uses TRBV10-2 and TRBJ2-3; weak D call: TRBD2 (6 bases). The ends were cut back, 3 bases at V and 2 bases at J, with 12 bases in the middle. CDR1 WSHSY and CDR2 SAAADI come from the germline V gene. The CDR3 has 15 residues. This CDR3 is CASSEAGRPTDTQYF. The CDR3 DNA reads TGCGCCAGCAGTGAAGCGGGCAGACCCACAGATACGCAGTATTTT.

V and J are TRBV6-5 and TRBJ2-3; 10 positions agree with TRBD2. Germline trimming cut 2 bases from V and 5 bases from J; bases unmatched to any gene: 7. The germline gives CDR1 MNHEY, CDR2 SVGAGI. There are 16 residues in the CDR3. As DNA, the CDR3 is TGTGCCAGCAGTTACGGGAGACTAGCGGGCCGAGATACGCAGTATTTT. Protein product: CASSYGRLAGRDTQYF.

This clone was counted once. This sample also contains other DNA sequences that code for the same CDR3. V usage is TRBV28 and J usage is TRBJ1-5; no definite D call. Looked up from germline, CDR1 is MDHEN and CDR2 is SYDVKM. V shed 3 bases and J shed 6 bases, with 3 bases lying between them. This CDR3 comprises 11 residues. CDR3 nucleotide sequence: TGTGCCAGCAGTTTTCCTCAGCCCCAGCATTTT. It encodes CASSFPQPQHF.

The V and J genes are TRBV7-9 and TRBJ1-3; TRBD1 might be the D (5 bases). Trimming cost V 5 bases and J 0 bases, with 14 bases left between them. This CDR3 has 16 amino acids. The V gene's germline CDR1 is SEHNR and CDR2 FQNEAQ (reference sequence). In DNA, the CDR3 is TGTGCCAGCAGCCTACTCGACAGTTTCTCTGGAAACACCATATATTTT. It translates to CASSLLDSFSGNTIYF.

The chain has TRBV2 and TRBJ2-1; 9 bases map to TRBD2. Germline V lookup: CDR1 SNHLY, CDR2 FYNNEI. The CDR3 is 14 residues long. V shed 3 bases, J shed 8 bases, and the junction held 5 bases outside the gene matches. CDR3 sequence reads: CASSDQREDDEQFF. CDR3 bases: TGTGCCAGCAGTGATCAGCGGGAGGACGATGAGCAGTTCTTC. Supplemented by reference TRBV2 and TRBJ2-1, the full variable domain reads EPEVTQTPSHQVTQMGQEVILRCVPISNHLYFYWYRQILGQKVEFLVSFYNNEISEKSEIFDDQFSVERPDGSNFTLKIRSTKLEDSAMYFCASSDQREDDEQFFGPGTRLTVL.

The CDR3 protein is CASSFSGGPGGEQYF. CDR3 DNA sequence: TGTGCCAGCAGCTTTTCGGGGGGACCGGGAGGGGAGCAGTACTTC. This chain joins TRBV7-6 and TRBJ2-7; TRBD2 aligns across 8 bases. The CDR3 loop spans 15 amino acids. The germline V gene has CDR1 SGHVS and CDR2 FNYEAQ. Losses at the gene ends were 3 bases for V and 7 bases for J; bases not matched to a gene: 11. Looking up the rest from reference TRBV7-6 and TRBJ2-7 gives the full variable domain: GAGVSQSPRYKVTKRGQDVALRCDPISGHVSLYWYRQALGQGPEFLTYFNYEAQQDKSGLPNDRFSAERPEGSISTLTIQRTEQRDSAMYRCASSFSGGPGGEQYFGPGTRLTVT.

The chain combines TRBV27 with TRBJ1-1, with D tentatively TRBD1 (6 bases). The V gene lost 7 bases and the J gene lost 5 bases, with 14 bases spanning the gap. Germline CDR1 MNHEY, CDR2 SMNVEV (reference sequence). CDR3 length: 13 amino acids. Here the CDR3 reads CASTPGAGTEAFF. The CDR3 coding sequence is TGTGCCAGCACCCCGGGGGCGGGGACTGAAGCTTTCTTT.

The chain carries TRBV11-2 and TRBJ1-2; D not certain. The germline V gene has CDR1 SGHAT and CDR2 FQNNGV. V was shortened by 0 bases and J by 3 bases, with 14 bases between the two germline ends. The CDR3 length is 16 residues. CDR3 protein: CASSLDWGTGYYGYTF. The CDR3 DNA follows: TGTGCCAGCAGCTTAGACTGGGGAACGGGCTACTATGGCTACACCTTC.

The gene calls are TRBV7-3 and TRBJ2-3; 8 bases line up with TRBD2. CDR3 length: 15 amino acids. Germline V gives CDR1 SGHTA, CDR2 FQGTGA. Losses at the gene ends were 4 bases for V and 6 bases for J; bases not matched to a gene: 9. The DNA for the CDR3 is TGTGCCAGCAGCTCGACCGGGGGGGCCTATGATACGCAGTATTTT. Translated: CASSSTGGAYDTQYF. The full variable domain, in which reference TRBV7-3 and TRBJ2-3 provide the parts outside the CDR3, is GAGVSQTPSNKVTEKGKYVELRCDPISGHTALYWYRQSLGQGPEFLIYFQGTGAADDSGLPNDRFFAVRPEGSVSTLKIQRTERGDSAVYLCASSSTGGAYDTQYFGPGTRLTVL.

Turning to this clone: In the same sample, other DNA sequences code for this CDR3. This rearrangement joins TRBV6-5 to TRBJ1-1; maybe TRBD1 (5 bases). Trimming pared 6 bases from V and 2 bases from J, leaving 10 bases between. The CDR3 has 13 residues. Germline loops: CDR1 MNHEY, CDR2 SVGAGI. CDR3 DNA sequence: TGTGCCAGCAGCCCGGGACTCAACACTGAAGCTTTCTTT. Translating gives CASSPGLNTEAFF.

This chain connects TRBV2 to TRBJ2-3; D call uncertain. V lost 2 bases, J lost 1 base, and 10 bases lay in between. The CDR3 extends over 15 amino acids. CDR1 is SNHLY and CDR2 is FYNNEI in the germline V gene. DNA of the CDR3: TGTGCCAGCAGTGAATGGGTTACGGGCACAGATACGCAGTATTTT. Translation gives CASSEWVTGTDTQYF.

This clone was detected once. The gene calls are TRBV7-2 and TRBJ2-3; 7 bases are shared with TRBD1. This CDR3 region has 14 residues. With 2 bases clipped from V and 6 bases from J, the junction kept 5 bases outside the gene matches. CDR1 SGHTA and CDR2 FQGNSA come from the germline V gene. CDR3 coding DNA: TGTGCCAGCAGCTTACCCAGGGGGTTGGATACGCAGTATTTT. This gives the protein CASSLPRGLDTQYF.

CDR3 in amino acids: CASSETGGPLEQYF. The CDR3 DNA follows: TGCGCCAGCAGTGAGACGGGGGGGCCTCTCGAGCAGTACTTC. The chain combines TRBV10-1 with TRBJ2-7, with 8 bases lining up with TRBD2. The CDR3 covers 14 residues. CDR1 WNHNN and CDR2 SYGVQD come from the germline V gene (reference sequence). Losses at the gene ends were 2 bases for V and 6 bases for J; bases not matched to a gene: 6.

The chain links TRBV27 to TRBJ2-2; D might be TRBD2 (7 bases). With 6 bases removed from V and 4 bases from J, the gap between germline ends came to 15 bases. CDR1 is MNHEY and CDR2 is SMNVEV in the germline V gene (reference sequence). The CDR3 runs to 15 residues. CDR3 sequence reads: CASRLRGGLTGELFF. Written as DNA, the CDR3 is TGTGCCAGCAGGTTGAGGGGGGGGCTCACCGGGGAGCTGTTTTTT.

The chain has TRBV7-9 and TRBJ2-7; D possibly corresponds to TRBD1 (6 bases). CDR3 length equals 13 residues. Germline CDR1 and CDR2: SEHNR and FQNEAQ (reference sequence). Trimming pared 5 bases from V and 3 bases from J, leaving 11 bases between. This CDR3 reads CASSPQGNYEQYF. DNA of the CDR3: TGTGCCAGCAGCCCACAGGGCAACTACGAGCAGTACTTC. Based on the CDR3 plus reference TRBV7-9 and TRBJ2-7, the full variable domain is DTGVSQNPRHKITKRGQNVTFRCDPISEHNRLYWYRQTLGQGPEFLTYFQNEAQLEKSRLLSDRFSAERPKGSFSTLEIQRTEQGDSAMYLCASSPQGNYEQYFGPGTRLTVT.

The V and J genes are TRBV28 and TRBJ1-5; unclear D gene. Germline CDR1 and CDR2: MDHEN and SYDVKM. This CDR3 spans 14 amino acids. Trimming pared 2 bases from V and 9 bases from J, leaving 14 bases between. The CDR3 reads CASSLNNRVTPQHF. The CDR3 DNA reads TGTGCCAGCAGTTTAAACAATCGAGTGACGCCCCAGCATTTT.

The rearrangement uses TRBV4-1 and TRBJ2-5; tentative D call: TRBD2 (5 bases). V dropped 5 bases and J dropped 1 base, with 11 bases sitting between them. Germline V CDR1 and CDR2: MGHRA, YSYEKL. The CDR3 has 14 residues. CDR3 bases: TGCGCCAGCAGCTCCAAGCGGAGCCAAGAGACCCAGTACTTC. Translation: CASSSKRSQETQYF.

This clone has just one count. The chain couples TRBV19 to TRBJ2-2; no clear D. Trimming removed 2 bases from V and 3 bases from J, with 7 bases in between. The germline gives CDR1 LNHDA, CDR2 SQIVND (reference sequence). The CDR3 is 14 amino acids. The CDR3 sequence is CASSIWVDTGELFF. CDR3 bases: TGTGCCAGTAGTATATGGGTTGACACCGGGGAGCTGTTTTTT.